The present T cell receptor beta chain was sequenced within a study of graft-versus-host responses after intestinal transplantation. At the level of the study: Transplant types were multivisceral, liver-intestinal, or isolated intestinal. Anti-thymocyte globulin induction was given to all recipients, followed by tacrolimus and steroids for 2 to 3 years. Study outcomes and limitations: In patients with graft-donor T cell macrochimerism, allograft graft-versus-host to host-versus-graft clonal ratios were high.

The assay was immunoSEQ multiplex PCR, and TCRdb's table has in-frame clones only and misses some. The profile shows some 130,000 clones, more than 90% of them singletons. Comments on this clone: Antigen unknown.

The sample consisted of unstimulated CD4+ T cells sorted from spleen or lymph node cells, taken before intestinal transplant. The TCR originated in a human donor who received an intestinal transplant.

The CDR3 DNA reads as TGTGCCAGCAGCTGGGCCCAAGCAAATTCACCCCTCCACTTT. It specifies CASSWAQANSPLHF. The chain recombines TRBV7-9 with TRBJ1-6; D gene ambiguous. CDR1 and CDR2 (germline): SEHNR, FQNEAQ (reference sequence). V dropped 4 bases and J dropped 7 bases, with 11 bases sitting between them. CDR3 length equals 14 residues.